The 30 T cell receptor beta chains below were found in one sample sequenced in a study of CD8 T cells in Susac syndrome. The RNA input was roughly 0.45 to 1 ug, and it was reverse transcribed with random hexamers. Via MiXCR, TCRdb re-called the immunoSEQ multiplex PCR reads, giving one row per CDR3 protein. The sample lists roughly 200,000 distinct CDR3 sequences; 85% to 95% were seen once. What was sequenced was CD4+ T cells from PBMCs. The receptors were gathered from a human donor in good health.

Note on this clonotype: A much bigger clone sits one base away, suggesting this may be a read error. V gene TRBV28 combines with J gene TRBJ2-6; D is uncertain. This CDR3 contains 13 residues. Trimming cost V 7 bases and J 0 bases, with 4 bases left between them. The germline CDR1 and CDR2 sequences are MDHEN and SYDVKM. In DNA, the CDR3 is TGTGCCAGCATTCCCTCTGGGGCCAACGTCCTGACTTTC. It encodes CASIPSGANVLTF.

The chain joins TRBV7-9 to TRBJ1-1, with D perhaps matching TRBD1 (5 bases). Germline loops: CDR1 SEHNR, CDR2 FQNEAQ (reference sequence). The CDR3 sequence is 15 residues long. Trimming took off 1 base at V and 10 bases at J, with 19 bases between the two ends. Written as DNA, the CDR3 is TGTGCCAGCAGCTTAGTCCTCGGGGCTCAGTTAGGAGCTTTCTTT. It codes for CASSLVLGAQLGAFF.

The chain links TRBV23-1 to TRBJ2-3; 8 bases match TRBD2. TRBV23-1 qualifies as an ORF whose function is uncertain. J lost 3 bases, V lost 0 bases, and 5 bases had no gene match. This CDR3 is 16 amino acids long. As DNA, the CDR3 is TGCGCCAGCAGTCAATCGAGCGGGGGTTATACAGATACGCAGTATTTT. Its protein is CASSQSSGGYTDTQYF.

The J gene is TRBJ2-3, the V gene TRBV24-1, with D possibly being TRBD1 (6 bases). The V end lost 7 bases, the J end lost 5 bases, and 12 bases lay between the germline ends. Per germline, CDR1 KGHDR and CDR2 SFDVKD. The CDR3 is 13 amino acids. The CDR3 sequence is CATSPTGGDTQYF. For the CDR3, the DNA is TGTGCCACCAGCCCGACAGGAGGAGATACGCAGTATTTT.

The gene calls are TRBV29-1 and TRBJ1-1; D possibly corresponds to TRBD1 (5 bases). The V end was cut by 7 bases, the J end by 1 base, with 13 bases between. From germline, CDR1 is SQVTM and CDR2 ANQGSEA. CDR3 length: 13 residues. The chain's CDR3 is CSAGVGGNTEAFF. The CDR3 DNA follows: TGCAGCGCCGGTGTTGGGGGGAACACTGAAGCTTTCTTT.

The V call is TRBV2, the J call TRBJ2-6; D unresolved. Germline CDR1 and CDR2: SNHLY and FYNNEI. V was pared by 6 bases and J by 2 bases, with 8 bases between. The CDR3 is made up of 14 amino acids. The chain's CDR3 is CASRVPPGANVLTF. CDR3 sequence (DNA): TGTGCCAGCAGGGTACCGCCTGGGGCCAACGTCCTGACTTTC. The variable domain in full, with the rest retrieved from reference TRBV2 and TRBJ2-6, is EPEVTQTPSHQVTQMGQEVILRCVPISNHLYFYWYRQILGQKVEFLVSFYNNEISEKSEIFDDQFSVERPDGSNFTLKIRSTKLEDSAMYFCASRVPPGANVLTFGAGSRLTVL.

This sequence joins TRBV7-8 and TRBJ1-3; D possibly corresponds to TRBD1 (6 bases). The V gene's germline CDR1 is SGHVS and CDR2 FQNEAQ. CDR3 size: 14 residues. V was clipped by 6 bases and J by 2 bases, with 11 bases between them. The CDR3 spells CASSYDRTGNTIYF. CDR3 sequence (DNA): TGTGCCAGCAGTTACGACAGGACTGGAAACACCATATATTTT.

In nucleotides, the CDR3 is TGTGCCAGCAGCGTAAGGCCTAGCGGGGGGAACAATGAGCAGTTCTTC. Translated, it gives CASSVRPSGGNNEQFF. This chain joins TRBV9 and TRBJ2-1; TRBD2 aligns across 11 bases. The CDR3 totals 16 residues. Germline lookup yields CDR1 SGDLS and CDR2 YYNGEE. V lost 1 base and J lost 5; bases outside the gene matches: 5. The whole variable domain, filled in from reference TRBV9 and TRBJ2-1, reads DSGVTQTPKHLITATGQRVTLRCSPRSGDLSVYWYQQSLDQGLQFLIQYYNGEERAKGNILERFSAQQFPDLHSELNLSSLELGDSALYFCASSVRPSGGNNEQFFGPGTRLTVL.

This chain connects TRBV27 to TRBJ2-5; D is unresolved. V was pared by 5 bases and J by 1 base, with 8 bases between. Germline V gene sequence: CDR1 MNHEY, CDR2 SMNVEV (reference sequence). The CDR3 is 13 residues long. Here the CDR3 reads CASSLTPQETQYF. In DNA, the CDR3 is TGTGCCAGCAGTCTAACCCCCCAAGAGACCCAGTACTTC.

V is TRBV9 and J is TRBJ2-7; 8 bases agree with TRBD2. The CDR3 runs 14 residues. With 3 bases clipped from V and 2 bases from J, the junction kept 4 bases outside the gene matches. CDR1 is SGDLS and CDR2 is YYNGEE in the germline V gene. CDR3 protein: CASSATSEPYEQYF. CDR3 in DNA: TGTGCCAGCAGCGCGACTAGCGAGCCCTACGAGCAGTACTTC.

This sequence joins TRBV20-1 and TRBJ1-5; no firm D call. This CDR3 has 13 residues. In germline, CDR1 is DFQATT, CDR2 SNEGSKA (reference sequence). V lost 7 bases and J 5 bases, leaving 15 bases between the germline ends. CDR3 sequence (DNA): TGCAGTGGGAGTAGGGAGGTCGATCAGCCCCAGCATTTT. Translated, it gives CSGSREVDQPQHF.

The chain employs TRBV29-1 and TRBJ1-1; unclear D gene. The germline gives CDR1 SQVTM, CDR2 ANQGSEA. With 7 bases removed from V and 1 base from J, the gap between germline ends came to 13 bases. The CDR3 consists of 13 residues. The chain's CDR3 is CSAGEAQNTEAFF. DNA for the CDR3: TGCAGCGCCGGGGAGGCCCAGAACACTGAAGCTTTCTTT.

The CDR3 DNA follows: TGCAGTGCCCCGCGCGGCGGGAGAAGCACAGATACGCAGTATTTT. It specifies CSAPRGGRSTDTQYF. The J gene is TRBJ2-3, the V gene TRBV20-1; 7 nucleotides align to TRBD2. Trimming at V came to 6 bases and at J to 0 bases, leaving 9 bases not matched to a gene. There are 15 residues in the CDR3. In germline, CDR1 is DFQATT, CDR2 SNEGSKA (reference sequence).

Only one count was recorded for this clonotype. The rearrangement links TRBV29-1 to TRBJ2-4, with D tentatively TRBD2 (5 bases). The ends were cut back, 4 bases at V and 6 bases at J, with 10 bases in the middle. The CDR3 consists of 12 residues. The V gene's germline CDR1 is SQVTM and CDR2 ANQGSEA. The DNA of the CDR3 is TGCAGCGTTGTGTTAGCGCTAAACATTCAGTACTTC. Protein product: CSVVLALNIQYF.

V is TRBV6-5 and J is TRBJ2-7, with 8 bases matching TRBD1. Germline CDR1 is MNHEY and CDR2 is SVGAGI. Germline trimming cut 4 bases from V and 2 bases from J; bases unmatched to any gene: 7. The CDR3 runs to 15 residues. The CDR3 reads CASSSPGQGPYEQYF. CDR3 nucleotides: TGTGCCAGCAGTTCTCCAGGACAGGGACCCTACGAGCAGTACTTC.

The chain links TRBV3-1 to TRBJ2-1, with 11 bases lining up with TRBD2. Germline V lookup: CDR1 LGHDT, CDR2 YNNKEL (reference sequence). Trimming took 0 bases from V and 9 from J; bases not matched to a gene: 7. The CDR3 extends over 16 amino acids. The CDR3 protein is CASSQDSLAGEGEQFF. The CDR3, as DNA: TGTGCCAGCAGCCAAGATTCACTAGCGGGGGAGGGTGAGCAGTTCTTC.

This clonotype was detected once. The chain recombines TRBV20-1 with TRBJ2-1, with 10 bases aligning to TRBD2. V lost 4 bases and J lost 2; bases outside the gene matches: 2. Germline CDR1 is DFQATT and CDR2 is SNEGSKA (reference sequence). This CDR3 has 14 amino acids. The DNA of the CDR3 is TGCAGTGCTATAAGCGGGGGGGCCTACAATGAGCAGTTCTTC. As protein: CSAISGGAYNEQFF.

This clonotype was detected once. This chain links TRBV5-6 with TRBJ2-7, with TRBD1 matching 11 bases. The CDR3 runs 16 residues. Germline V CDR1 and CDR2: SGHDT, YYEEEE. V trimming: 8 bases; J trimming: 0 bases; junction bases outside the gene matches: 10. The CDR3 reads CASLGDRGSNSYEQYV. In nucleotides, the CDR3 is TGTGCCAGTTTGGGGGACAGGGGGTCGAACTCCTACGAGCAGTACGTC.

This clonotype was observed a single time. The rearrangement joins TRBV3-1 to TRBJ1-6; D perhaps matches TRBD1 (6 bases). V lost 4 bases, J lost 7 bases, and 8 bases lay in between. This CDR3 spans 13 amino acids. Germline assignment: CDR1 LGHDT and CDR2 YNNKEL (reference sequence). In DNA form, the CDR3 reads TGTGCCAGCAGCCGAGGACAGAATTCACCCCTCCACTTT. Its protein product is CASSRGQNSPLHF.

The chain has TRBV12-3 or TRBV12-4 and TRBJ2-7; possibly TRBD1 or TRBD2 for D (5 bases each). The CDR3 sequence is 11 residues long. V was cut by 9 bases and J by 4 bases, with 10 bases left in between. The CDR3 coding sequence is TGTGCCAGTGGTGGGGGTTACGAGCAGTACTTC. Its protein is CASGGGYEQYF.

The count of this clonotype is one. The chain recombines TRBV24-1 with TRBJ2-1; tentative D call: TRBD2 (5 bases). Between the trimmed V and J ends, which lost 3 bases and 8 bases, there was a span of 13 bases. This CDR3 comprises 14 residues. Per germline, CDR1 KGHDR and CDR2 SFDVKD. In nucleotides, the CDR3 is TGTGCCACCAGTGATCGGCTAGCTTTAGATGAGCAGTTCTTC. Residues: CATSDRLALDEQFF.

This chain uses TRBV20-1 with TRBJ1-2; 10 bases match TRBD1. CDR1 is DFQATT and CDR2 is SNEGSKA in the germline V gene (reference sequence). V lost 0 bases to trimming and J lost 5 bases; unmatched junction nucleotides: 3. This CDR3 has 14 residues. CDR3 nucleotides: TGCAGTGCTAGAGATCTGGACAGGGGGTATGGCTACACCTTC. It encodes CSARDLDRGYGYTF.

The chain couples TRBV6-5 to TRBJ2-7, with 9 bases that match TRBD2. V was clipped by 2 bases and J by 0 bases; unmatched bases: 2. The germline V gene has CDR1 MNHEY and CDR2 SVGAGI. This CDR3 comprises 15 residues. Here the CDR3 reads CASSYGREGSYEQYF. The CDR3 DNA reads TGTGCCAGCAGTTACGGGCGGGAGGGCTCCTACGAGCAGTACTTC.

The CDR3 DNA reads TGCAGTGCCCCTCCTAGCCTGGGACAGGGCAGAGAGCAGTACTTC. Its protein product is CSAPPSLGQGREQYF. The chain couples TRBV20-1 to TRBJ2-7, with 9 bases aligning to TRBD1. This CDR3 has 15 amino acids. After removal of 6 bases from V and 7 bases from J, the junction contained 16 bases not matched to a gene. The V gene's germline CDR1 is DFQATT and CDR2 SNEGSKA (reference sequence).

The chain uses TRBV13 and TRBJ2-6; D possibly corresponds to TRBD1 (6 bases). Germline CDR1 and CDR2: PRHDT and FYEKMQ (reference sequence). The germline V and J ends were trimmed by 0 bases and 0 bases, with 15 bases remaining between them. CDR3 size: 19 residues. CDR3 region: CASSLGRGLGHSGANVLTF. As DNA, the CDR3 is TGTGCCAGCAGCTTAGGCAGGGGATTGGGTCACTCTGGGGCCAACGTCCTGACTTTC.

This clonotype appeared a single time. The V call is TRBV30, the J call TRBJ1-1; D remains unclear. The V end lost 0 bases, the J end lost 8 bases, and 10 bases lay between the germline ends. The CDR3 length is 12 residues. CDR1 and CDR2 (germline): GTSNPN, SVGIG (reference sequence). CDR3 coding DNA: TGTGCCTGGAGTGTTCCCCGCCCCGAAGCTTTCTTT. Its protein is CAWSVPRPEAFF.

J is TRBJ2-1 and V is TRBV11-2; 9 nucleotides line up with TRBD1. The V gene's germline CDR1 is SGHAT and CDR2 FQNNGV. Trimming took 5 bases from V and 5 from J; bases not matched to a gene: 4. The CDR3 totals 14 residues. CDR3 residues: CASSRRDRDNEQFF. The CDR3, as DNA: TGTGCCAGCAGCCGTAGGGACAGGGACAATGAGCAGTTCTTC.

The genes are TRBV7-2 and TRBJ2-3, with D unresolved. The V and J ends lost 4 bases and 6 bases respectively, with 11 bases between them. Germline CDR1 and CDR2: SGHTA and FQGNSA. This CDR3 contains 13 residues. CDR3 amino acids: CASSSAPRDTQYF. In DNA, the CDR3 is TGTGCCAGCAGCTCGGCACCTCGCGATACGCAGTATTTT. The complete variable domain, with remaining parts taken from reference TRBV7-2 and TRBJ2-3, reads GAGVSQSPSNKVTEKGKDVELRCDPISGHTALYWYRQSLGQGLEFLIYFQGNSAPDKSGLPSDRFSAERTGGSVSTLTIQRTQQEDSAVYLCASSSAPRDTQYFGPGTRLTVL.

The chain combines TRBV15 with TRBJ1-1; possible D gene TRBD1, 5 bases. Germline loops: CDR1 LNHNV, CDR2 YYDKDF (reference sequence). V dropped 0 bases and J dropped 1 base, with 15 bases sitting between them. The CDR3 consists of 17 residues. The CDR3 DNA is TGTGCCACCAGCAGAGAGATGAAGGCGGGGCGGAACACTGAAGCTTTCTTT. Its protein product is CATSREMKAGRNTEAFF.

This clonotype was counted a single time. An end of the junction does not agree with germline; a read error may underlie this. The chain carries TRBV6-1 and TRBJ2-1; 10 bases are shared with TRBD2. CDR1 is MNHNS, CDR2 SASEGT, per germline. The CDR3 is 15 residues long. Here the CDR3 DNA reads TGTGCCAGCAGTCAAGCGGGGGGGATCTACAATGAGCAGTTCTTC. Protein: CASSQAGGIYNEQFF.